Listed here are 31 T cell receptor beta chains from one sample, sequenced in a study of radiotherapy plus CTLA-4 blockade in lung cancer. Using immunoSEQ multiplex PCR, the repertoire was profiled, and TCRdb retains in-frame clones only, with some absent. This table has fewer than 40,000 clones, approximately 79% appearing once. The material sequenced was peripheral blood, taken from a patient treated with radiotherapy plus ipilimumab. Source of these receptors: a human donor with non-small cell lung cancer that progressed on radiotherapy plus ipilimumab.

The gene calls are TRBV5-4 and TRBJ1-1, with D unclear. Germline CDR1 SGHNT, CDR2 YYREEE (reference sequence). V lost 3 bases and J lost 4, with 10 bases in between. The CDR3 loop spans 13 amino acids. The DNA of the CDR3 is TGTGCCAGCAGCTCCGACCCGGGCACTGAAGCTTTCTTT. Protein sequence: CASSSDPGTEAFF.

The chain uses TRBV29-1 and TRBJ2-1, with 10 bases identical to TRBD2. Per the germline V gene, CDR1 is SQVTM and CDR2 is ANQGSEA. V was pared by 6 bases and J by 8 bases, with 4 bases of the junction left unmatched. The CDR3 length is 12 residues. The CDR3 DNA reads TGCAGCGTAAAAGCGGGGGGGGATGAGCAGTTCTTC. It is translated as CSVKAGGDEQFF.

In DNA form, the CDR3 reads TGTGCCAGCAGCGTTCAACTACAGGGCTTCTCTGGAAACACCATATATTTT. It codes for CASSVQLQGFSGNTIYF. The V gene is TRBV9, the J gene TRBJ1-3, with a possible D match to TRBD1 (6 bases). Trimming shortened V by 2 bases and J by 0 bases, and 15 bases separated the two germline ends. Germline lookup yields CDR1 SGDLS and CDR2 YYNGEE. The CDR3 is 17 amino acids.

The chain employs TRBV11-2 and TRBJ2-7; 7 nucleotides agree with TRBD1. The germline gives CDR1 SGHAT, CDR2 FQNNGV. The CDR3 consists of 15 residues. V shed 2 bases and J 5 bases; nucleotides not matched to a gene: 9. CDR3 bases: TGTGCCAGCAGCTTAAACAGGGGAATGTGGAACGAGCAGTACTTC. Its protein product is CASSLNRGMWNEQYF.

This clone was found a few times. The rearrangement joins TRBV5-4 to TRBJ2-7; 7 nucleotides align to TRBD1. This CDR3 is 17 amino acids long. Germline V gene sequence: CDR1 SGHNT, CDR2 YYREEE (reference sequence). Trimming cost V 0 bases and J 4 bases; bases outside gene matches: 13. CDR3 amino acids: CASSLGATGTVIYEQYF. The DNA of the CDR3 is TGTGCCAGCAGCTTGGGGGCCACCGGGACAGTGATTTACGAGCAGTACTTC.

The chain is built from TRBV6-5 and TRBJ1-1; unclear D gene. Trimming shortened V by 2 bases and J by 10 bases, and 14 bases separated the two germline ends. CDR3 length: 13 amino acids. Germline loops: CDR1 MNHEY, CDR2 SVGAGI. The CDR3 DNA is TGTGCCAGCAGTTACCCTCAGGCGGGTGCAGCTTTCTTT. Its translation: CASSYPQAGAAFF.

This clone came up a few times. The gene calls are TRBV11-2 and TRBJ2-5; TRBD1 matches at 7 bases. The germline V gene has CDR1 SGHAT and CDR2 FQNNGV. The J segment lost 1 base and the V segment lost 1 base, leaving 3 bases of the junction unmatched. There are 15 residues in the CDR3. The CDR3 spells CASSLGDRPQETQYF. In DNA, the CDR3 is TGTGCCAGCAGCTTAGGGGACAGACCCCAAGAGACCCAGTACTTC.

The genes are TRBV10-3 and TRBJ2-5, with 10 positions matching TRBD2. From germline, CDR1 is ENHRY and CDR2 SYGVKD. The V gene end was trimmed by 6 bases and the J gene end by 2 bases; junction bases not matched to a gene: 6. CDR3 length equals 15 residues. The CDR3 is CAIRDSGGKQETQYF. Here the CDR3 DNA reads TGTGCCATCAGGGATAGCGGGGGGAAACAAGAGACCCAGTACTTC.

The chain combines TRBV27 with TRBJ1-1, with D perhaps TRBD1 (6 bases). Germline-derived CDR1 and CDR2 are MNHEY and SMNVEV (reference sequence). CDR3 length: 14 residues. The V end lost 6 bases, the J end lost 1 base, and 12 bases lay between the germline ends. CDR3: CASSTYRANTEAFF. The CDR3 DNA follows: TGTGCCAGCAGCACCTACAGGGCGAACACTGAAGCTTTCTTT.

In this sample, this clone turned up once. V is TRBV6-6 and J is TRBJ2-3; TRBD1 matches 10 bases. CDR3 length: 16 amino acids. V lost 0 bases and J lost 12; bases outside the gene matches: 12. CDR1 and CDR2 from the germline V gene are MNHNY and SVGAGI (reference sequence). The CDR3 reads CASSYSGATGQGNQYF. CDR3 sequence (DNA): TGTGCCAGCAGTTACTCGGGGGCCACGGGACAGGGGAACCAGTATTTT.

The V call is TRBV7-9, the J call TRBJ1-6; possibly TRBD1 for D (5 bases). V lost 3 bases and J 8 bases, leaving 11 bases between the germline ends. The CDR3 spans 14 residues. Germline V lookup: CDR1 SEHNR, CDR2 FQNEAQ (reference sequence). The CDR3 protein is CASSFKGYDSPLHF. The CDR3 DNA sequence: TGTGCCAGCAGCTTTAAGGGGTACGATTCACCCCTCCACTTT.

This clone is a singleton in its sample. This chain connects TRBV27 to TRBJ2-2; the match to TRBD2 covers 12 bases. The germline V gene has CDR1 MNHEY and CDR2 SMNVEV (reference sequence). There are 19 residues in the CDR3. The V and J ends lost 1 base and 3 bases, in that order; junction bases with no gene match: 9. The CDR3 nucleotides are TGTGCCAGCAGTTTATTTCGCTCTAGCGGGGGGGCGCACACCGGGGAGCTGTTTTTT. Translation gives CASSLFRSSGGAHTGELFF.

Details on this clone: This sample also contains other DNA sequences that code for the same CDR3. V usage is TRBV7-3 and J usage is TRBJ1-1; 7 bases map to TRBD1. V lost 5 bases to trimming and J lost 9 bases; unmatched junction nucleotides: 9. The CDR3 length is 13 residues. In germline, CDR1 is SGHTA, CDR2 FQGTGA. The CDR3 region is CASSPKTGSKAFF. The CDR3 DNA sequence: TGTGCCAGCAGCCCAAAGACAGGGTCTAAAGCTTTCTTT. The variable domain in full, with the rest retrieved from reference TRBV7-3 and TRBJ1-1, is GAGVSQTPSNKVTEKGKYVELRCDPISGHTALYWYRQSLGQGPEFLIYFQGTGAADDSGLPNDRFFAVRPEGSVSTLKIQRTERGDSAVYLCASSPKTGSKAFFGQGTRLTVV.

This clone was observed a few times. The chain carries TRBV2 and TRBJ2-7, with D perhaps matching TRBD2 (7 bases). V lost 6 bases, J lost 1 base, and 16 bases lay in between. The CDR3 consists of 15 residues. Germline V lookup: CDR1 SNHLY, CDR2 FYNNEI. The CDR3 DNA is TGTGCCAGCAGACAGGGAGGGGGGATATCCTACGAGCAGTACTTC. Translated: CASRQGGGISYEQYF.

This clone has only a few counts. The chain uses TRBV4-3 and TRBJ1-5, with a tentative D call TRBD1 (5 bases). Germline V gives CDR1 LGHNA, CDR2 YSLEER. This CDR3 is 13 amino acids long. With 4 bases removed from V and 3 bases from J, the gap between germline ends came to 7 bases. CDR3 sequence (DNA): TGCGCCAGCAGCCTGGACAACAATCAGCCCCAGCATTTT. As protein: CASSLDNNQPQHF.

The chain carries TRBV7-2 and TRBJ2-2; possible D gene TRBD2, 6 bases. V was clipped by 5 bases and J by 4 bases, with 14 bases between them. This CDR3 region has 15 residues. The germline CDR1 and CDR2 sequences are SGHTA and FQGNSA. The CDR3 sequence: CASSAAGTGTGELFF. In DNA form, the CDR3 reads TGTGCCAGCAGCGCCGCCGGGACTGGCACCGGGGAGCTGTTTTTT.

This clone has more than one count but fewer than ten. The DNA for the CDR3 is TGTGCCAGTAGTCCAGGACAGCCCTGGAGCTACACCTTC. Translation: CASSPGQPWSYTF. The chain has TRBV19 and TRBJ1-2; perhaps TRBD1 as D (6 bases). There are 13 residues in the CDR3. In germline, CDR1 is LNHDA, CDR2 SQIVND (reference sequence). V dropped 5 bases and J dropped 9 bases, with 16 bases sitting between them.

This clone has a single count. The chain uses TRBV7-2 and TRBJ2-7, with TRBD2 matching 7 bases. V was clipped by 8 bases and J by 6 bases; unmatched bases: 13. The CDR3 spans 14 residues. CDR1 is SGHTA, CDR2 FQGNSA, per germline. CDR3 DNA sequence: TGTGCCAGCCGCCGCTATGGCGGGGAGGGCGAGCAGTACTTC. Amino acids: CASRRYGGEGEQYF.

The V and J genes are TRBV12-5 and TRBJ1-3; no firm D call. The germline V and J ends were trimmed by 3 bases and 3 bases, with 9 bases remaining between them. This CDR3 is 14 amino acids long. CDR1 and CDR2 (germline): LGHNT, FRNRAP. This chain's CDR3 is CASGFGGGGNTIYF. The CDR3 DNA reads as TGTGCTAGTGGTTTTGGTGGAGGTGGAAACACCATATATTTT.

The chain employs TRBV5-5 and TRBJ2-7; TRBD2 matches 11 bases. Trimming cost V 2 bases and J 0 bases; bases outside gene matches: 7. Germline V gene lookup returns CDR1 SGHKS and CDR2 YYEKEE (reference sequence). The CDR3 extends over 17 amino acids. CDR3 residues: CASSFLAGGLSSYEQYF. The DNA of the CDR3 is TGTGCCAGCAGCTTTCTAGCGGGGGGCCTGAGCTCCTACGAGCAGTACTTC.

This clone is labeled medium-sized. The chain recombines TRBV7-9 with TRBJ2-2, with D maybe TRBD1 (5 bases). Germline-derived CDR1 and CDR2 are SEHNR and FQNEAQ (reference sequence). V lost 2 bases to trimming and J lost 5 bases, with 15 bases between them. This CDR3 region has 16 residues. The CDR3 is CASSLTWIWTTGELFF. The CDR3, as DNA: TGTGCCAGCAGCTTAACCTGGATCTGGACAACCGGGGAGCTGTTTTTT.

The chain links TRBV5-4 to TRBJ2-3; 9 nucleotides match TRBD1. Germline V gene lookup returns CDR1 SGHNT and CDR2 YYREEE (reference sequence). With 4 bases clipped from V and 2 bases from J, the junction kept 5 bases outside the gene matches. The CDR3 has 15 amino acids. The CDR3 loop reads CASSDGTGPTDTQYF. The DNA of the CDR3 is TGTGCCAGCAGCGACGGGACAGGGCCCACAGATACGCAGTATTTT.

This clone has only a few counts. The V call is TRBV7-3, the J call TRBJ2-3; D is unclear. In germline, CDR1 is SGHTA, CDR2 FQGTGA. The V gene lost 2 bases and the J gene lost 1 base, with 10 bases spanning the gap. This CDR3 contains 15 residues. The CDR3 is CASSLGPARTDTQYF. The DNA for the CDR3 is TGTGCCAGCAGCTTAGGGCCCGCACGCACAGATACGCAGTATTTT.

The chain couples TRBV7-2 to TRBJ2-7; D may be TRBD1 (7 bases). Deletions cut 5 bases from V and 2 bases from J, with 16 bases between. The germline V gene has CDR1 SGHTA and CDR2 FQGNSA. The CDR3 has 15 amino acids. The DNA for the CDR3 is TGTGCCAGCAGCCAAGGCGGGACAGCCACCTACGAGCAGTACTTC. It translates to CASSQGGTATYEQYF.

The chain joins TRBV29-1 to TRBJ1-2; 7 positions match TRBD1. V was pared by 1 base and J by 4 bases, with 3 bases of the junction left unmatched. The germline CDR1 and CDR2 sequences are SQVTM and ANQGSEA. The CDR3 runs 13 residues. In DNA, the CDR3 is TGCAGCGTTGAAGGGGGACAGACCTATGGCTACACCTTC. Translated, it gives CSVEGGQTYGYTF.

The table lists this clone with a few counts. The V call is TRBV5-1, the J call TRBJ1-2, with 12 nucleotides matching TRBD1. J was trimmed by 8 bases and V by 4 bases; bases with no gene match: 9. The CDR3 contains 15 residues. The V gene's germline CDR1 is SGHRS and CDR2 YFSETQ. In nucleotides, the CDR3 is TGCGCCAGCAGCACCGGGACAGGGGGCGCGCAGGGCTACACCTTC. Translated: CASSTGTGGAQGYTF.

The rearrangement uses TRBV5-1 and TRBJ2-3; TRBD1 is a possible D gene (5 bases). The CDR3 consists of 14 residues. Trimming pared 5 bases from V and 2 bases from J, leaving 12 bases between. Germline assignment: CDR1 SGHRS and CDR2 YFSETQ. The CDR3 DNA reads as TGCGCCAGCAGTTTGACAGTCTACACAGATACGCAGTATTTT. This gives the protein CASSLTVYTDTQYF.

This chain links TRBV27 with TRBJ2-7, with D perhaps TRBD2 (5 bases). This CDR3 has 18 residues. CDR1 MNHEY and CDR2 SMNVEV come from the germline V gene (reference sequence). V lost 2 bases and J lost 7, with 27 bases in between. CDR3: CASSLGASLDPRDGEQYF. CDR3 in DNA: TGTGCCAGCAGTTTAGGAGCTAGCCTCGATCCCCGCGACGGGGAGCAGTACTTC.

The V call is TRBV18, the J call TRBJ2-7, with D unresolved. The CDR3 extends over 13 amino acids. The V and J ends lost 4 bases and 4 bases respectively, with 11 bases between them. From germline, CDR1 is KGHSH and CDR2 LQKENI. CDR3 sequence reads: CASSRGFEYEQYF. In nucleotides, the CDR3 is TGTGCCAGCTCACGAGGTTTCGAGTACGAGCAGTACTTC.

The V gene is TRBV5-1, the J gene TRBJ1-2; D is possibly TRBD1 (5 bases). V was clipped by 1 base and J by 3 bases, with 7 bases between them. The CDR3 has 13 residues. Germline CDR1 and CDR2: SGHRS and YFSETQ. CDR3 residues: CASSLPGDYGYTF. For the CDR3, the DNA is TGCGCCAGCAGCTTGCCGGGGGACTATGGCTACACCTTC.

The chain is built from TRBV9 and TRBJ1-6; 10 bases align to TRBD1. V lost 3 bases, J lost 10 bases, and 7 bases stayed unmatched. CDR3 length: 15 amino acids. Germline V gives CDR1 SGDLS, CDR2 YYNGEE. CDR3 residues: CASSAVGQGISPLHF. As DNA, the CDR3 is TGTGCCAGCAGCGCCGTGGGACAGGGGATATCACCCCTCCACTTT.